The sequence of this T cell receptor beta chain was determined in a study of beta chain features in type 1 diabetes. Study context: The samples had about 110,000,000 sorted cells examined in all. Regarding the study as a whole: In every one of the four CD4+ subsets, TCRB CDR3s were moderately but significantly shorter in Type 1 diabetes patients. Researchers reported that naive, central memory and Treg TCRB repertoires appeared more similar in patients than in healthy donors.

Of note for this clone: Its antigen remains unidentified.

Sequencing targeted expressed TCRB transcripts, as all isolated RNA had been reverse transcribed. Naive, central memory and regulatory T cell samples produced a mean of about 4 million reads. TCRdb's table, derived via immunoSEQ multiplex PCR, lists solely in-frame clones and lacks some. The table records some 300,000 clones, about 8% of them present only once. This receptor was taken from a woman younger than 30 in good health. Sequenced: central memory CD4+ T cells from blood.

CDR3 residues: CASSPPPPSYGYTF. CDR3 DNA: TGTGCCAGCAGCCCACCACCTCCCAGCTATGGCTACACCTTC. The chain combines TRBV9 with TRBJ1-2; no clear D. The V end lost 4 bases, the J end lost 4 bases, and 14 bases lay between the germline ends. The V gene's germline CDR1 is SGDLS and CDR2 YYNGEE. The CDR3 has 14 amino acids.